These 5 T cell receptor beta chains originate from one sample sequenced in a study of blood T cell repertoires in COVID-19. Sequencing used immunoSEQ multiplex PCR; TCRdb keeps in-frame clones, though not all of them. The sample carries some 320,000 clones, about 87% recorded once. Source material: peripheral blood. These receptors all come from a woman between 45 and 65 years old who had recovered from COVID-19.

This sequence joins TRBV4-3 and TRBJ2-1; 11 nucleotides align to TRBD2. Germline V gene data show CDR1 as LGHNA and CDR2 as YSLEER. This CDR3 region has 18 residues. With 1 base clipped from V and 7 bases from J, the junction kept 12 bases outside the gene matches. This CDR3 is CASSQARSVTSGTNEQFF. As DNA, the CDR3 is TGCGCCAGCAGCCAAGCCCGCTCGGTGACTAGCGGGACTAATGAGCAGTTCTTC.

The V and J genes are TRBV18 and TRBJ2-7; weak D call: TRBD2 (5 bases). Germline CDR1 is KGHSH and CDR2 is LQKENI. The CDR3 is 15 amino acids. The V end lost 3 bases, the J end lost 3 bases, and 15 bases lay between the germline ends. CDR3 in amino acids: CASSPSSGGIYEQYF. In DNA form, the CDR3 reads TGTGCCAGCTCACCTAGCAGTGGAGGCATCTACGAGCAGTACTTC.

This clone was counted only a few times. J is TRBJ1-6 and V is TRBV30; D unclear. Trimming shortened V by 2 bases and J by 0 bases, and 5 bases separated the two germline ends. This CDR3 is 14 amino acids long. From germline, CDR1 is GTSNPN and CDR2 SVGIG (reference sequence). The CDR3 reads CAWSYSSYNSPLHF. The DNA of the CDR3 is TGTGCCTGGAGTTATAGCTCCTATAATTCACCCCTCCACTTT. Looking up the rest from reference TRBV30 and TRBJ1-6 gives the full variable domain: SQTIHQWPATLVQPVGSPLSLECTVEGTSNPNLYWYRQAAGRGLQLLFYSVGIGQISSEVPQNLSASRPQDRQFILSSKKLLLSDSGFYLCAWSYSSYNSPLHFGNGTRLTVT.

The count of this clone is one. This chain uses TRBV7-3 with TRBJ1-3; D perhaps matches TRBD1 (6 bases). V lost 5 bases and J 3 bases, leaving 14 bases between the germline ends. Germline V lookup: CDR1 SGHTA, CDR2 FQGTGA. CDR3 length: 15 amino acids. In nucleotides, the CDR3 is TGTGCCAGCAGCACGGCAACAGGGCTTGGAAACACCATATATTTT. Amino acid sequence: CASSTATGLGNTIYF.

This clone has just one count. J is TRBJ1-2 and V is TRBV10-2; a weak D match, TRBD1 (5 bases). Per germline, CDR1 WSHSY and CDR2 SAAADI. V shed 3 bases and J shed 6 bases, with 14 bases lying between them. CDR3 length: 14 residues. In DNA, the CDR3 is TGCGCCAGCAGTGAAAGAAGGCAGGGCCATGGCTACACCTTC. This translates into CASSERRQGHGYTF.